The 22 T cell receptor beta chains given below trace back to one sample, sequenced in a study of identical twins. TCRdb fed the 5' RACE reads into MiXCR, producing one record per CDR3 protein. This sample has hundreds of thousands of distinct CDR3 sequences, with approximately 13% found just once. This sample also belongs to another study, concerning yellow fever vaccine responses in identical twins.

Sequenced material: PBMCs. These TCRs come from a woman under 30 in good health.

This clonotype was detected a few times. The J gene is TRBJ2-1, the V gene TRBV12-3 or TRBV12-4; possibly TRBD2 for D (6 bases). The CDR3 has 12 amino acids. The V and J ends lost 6 bases and 8 bases respectively, with 11 bases between them. This CDR3 is CASSPGTYEQFF. CDR3 DNA sequence: TGTGCCAGCAGCCCCGGGACTTATGAGCAGTTCTTC.

V gene TRBV19 combines with J gene TRBJ2-1; weak D call: TRBD1 (5 bases). V dropped 3 bases and J dropped 3 bases, with 9 bases sitting between them. The CDR3 spans 14 residues. CDR1 and CDR2 (germline): LNHDA, SQIVND (reference sequence). CDR3 loop: CASSIGASYNEQFF. The CDR3 bases are TGTGCCAGTAGTATTGGGGCCAGCTACAATGAGCAGTTCTTC. Filled out from reference TRBV19 and TRBJ2-1, the complete variable domain reads DGGITQSPKYLFRKEGQNVTLSCEQNLNHDAMYWYRQDPGQGLRLIYYSQIVNDFQKGDIAEGYSVSREKKESFPLTVTSAQKNPTAFYLCASSIGASYNEQFFGPGTRLTVL.

V usage is TRBV2 and J usage is TRBJ2-4; either TRBD1 or TRBD2 may supply D (5 bases each). CDR1 and CDR2 (germline): SNHLY, FYNNEI. V was pared by 8 bases and J by 1 base, with 12 bases between. The CDR3 has 14 amino acids. The CDR3 region has the DNA TGTGCCAGCGGGGAGACAGAGGCCAAAAACATTCAGTACTTC. Translating gives CASGETEAKNIQYF.

CDR3 region: CACYRGSDYEQYV. Written as DNA, the CDR3 is TGTGCCTGCTACAGGGGATCGGACTACGAGCAGTACGTC. This chain connects TRBV21-1 to TRBJ2-7; the DNA was not used to check the table's D call, TRBD1. TRBV21-1 corresponds to a pseudogene. This CDR3 region has 13 residues.

The sample holds many counts of this clonotype. J is TRBJ1-1 and V is TRBV12-3 or TRBV12-4; 8 positions agree with TRBD1. V lost 5 bases and J lost 7; bases outside the gene matches: 6. The CDR3 is 13 residues long. The CDR3: CASSVTGEIEAFF. The CDR3 DNA is TGTGCCAGCAGTGTGACAGGGGAAATTGAAGCTTTCTTT.

This clonotype has a handful of counts. CDR3 sequence: CATSRDRIQGRSFENEQFF. The CDR3 DNA reads TGTGCCACCAGCAGAGATCGGATCCAGGGTAGGAGTTTCGAGAATGAGCAGTTCTTC. This chain uses TRBV15 with TRBJ2-1; D is perhaps TRBD1 (5 bases). CDR3 length: 19 amino acids. Trimming left V 0 bases short and J 7 bases short, with 25 bases between. Per germline, CDR1 LNHNV and CDR2 YYDKDF (reference sequence).

This clonotype was seen a handful of times. The V gene is TRBV29-1, the J gene TRBJ2-4, with 10 bases that match TRBD1. Losses at the gene ends were 5 bases for V and 5 bases for J; bases not matched to a gene: 6. The CDR3 has 14 amino acids. CDR1 is SQVTM and CDR2 is ANQGSEA in the germline V gene. The CDR3 DNA reads TGCAGCGTTCAGACAGGGGGCCTGGAAAACATTCAGTACTTC. It specifies CSVQTGGLENIQYF.

This clonotype appeared a few times. The rearrangement links TRBV5-1 to TRBJ1-4, with D perhaps TRBD1 (5 bases). The CDR3 is made up of 16 amino acids. Germline CDR1 reads SGHRS; CDR2 reads YFSETQ. The V end lost 0 bases, the J end lost 7 bases, and 16 bases lay between the germline ends. The CDR3 nucleotides read TGCGCCAGCAGCTTGGCCCTTTCGGACACCGGTGAAAAACTGTTTTTT. Its translation is CASSLALSDTGEKLFF.

The V gene is TRBV27, the J gene TRBJ1-4; D remains ambiguous. Trimming took off 6 bases at V and 0 bases at J, with 8 bases between the two ends. Germline loops: CDR1 MNHEY, CDR2 SMNVEV (reference sequence). CDR3 length equals 14 residues. The CDR3 loop is CASSKFATNEKLFF. The CDR3 DNA is TGTGCCAGCAGCAAATTTGCAACTAATGAAAAACTGTTTTTT.

This rearrangement joins TRBV14 to TRBJ2-5; 7 bases are a match to TRBD2. J lost 1 base, V lost 1 base, and 3 bases had no gene match. This CDR3 has 15 residues. Germline CDR1 reads SGHDN; CDR2 reads FVKESK. The CDR3 nucleotides read TGTGCCAGCAGCCAAGCCGGGGGGAGCCAAGAGACCCAGTACTTC. This gives the protein CASSQAGGSQETQYF.

The DNA of the CDR3 is TGTGCCAGCAGTAGGACAAGCACGAACACCGGGGAGCTGTTTTTT. It is translated as CASSRTSTNTGELFF. The rearrangement links TRBV6-1 to TRBJ2-2; tentative D call: TRBD1 (5 bases). Germline CDR1 and CDR2: MNHNS and SASEGT. The CDR3 length is 15 residues. With 5 bases removed from V and 0 bases from J, the gap between germline ends came to 10 bases.

There are a few counts of this clonotype. The chain uses TRBV20-1 and TRBJ2-3; D assignment may be TRBD1 or TRBD2 (5 bases each). Germline CDR1 DFQATT, CDR2 SNEGSKA (reference sequence). The CDR3 has 17 residues. The V end was cut by 3 bases, the J end by 2 bases, with 21 bases between. In DNA form, the CDR3 reads TGCAGTGCTAGTATCCCTACGGGGCGCCCCCCCACAGATACGCAGTATTTT. Its translation: CSASIPTGRPPTDTQYF.

This clonotype was found once. The chain couples TRBV13 to TRBJ2-7; 12 bases are a match to TRBD2. V lost 5 bases and J lost 2; bases outside the gene matches: 1. Germline V gives CDR1 PRHDT, CDR2 FYEKMQ (reference sequence). CDR3 size: 14 residues. For the CDR3, the DNA is TGTGCCAGCAGCGCTAGCGGGAGGGCCTACGAGCAGTACTTC. Protein product: CASSASGRAYEQYF.

The CDR3 DNA sequence: TGTGCCAGCAGTTACCCCGGACAGGGTAATACTGAAGCTTTCTTT. Amino acids: CASSYPGQGNTEAFF. The rearrangement links TRBV6-5 to TRBJ1-1; 8 nucleotides line up with TRBD1. Germline assignment: CDR1 MNHEY and CDR2 SVGAGI. V shed 2 bases and J 5 bases; nucleotides not matched to a gene: 7. The CDR3 extends over 15 amino acids.

Concerning this clonotype: A much larger clone sits a single nucleotide away, making a read error possible. The rearrangement joins TRBV12-3 or TRBV12-4 to TRBJ2-2; no clear D gene. The V gene lost 8 bases and the J gene lost 2 bases, with 3 bases spanning the gap. The CDR3 runs 11 residues. CDR3 DNA: TGTGCCAGCGTTAACACCGGGGAGCTGTTTTTT. It specifies CASVNTGELFF.

This clonotype was observed once. CDR3 protein: CASSYRGDPEQFF. DNA for the CDR3: TGTGCCAGCAGTTACAGGGGGGACCCTGAGCAGTTCTTC. The chain couples TRBV6-5 to TRBJ2-1, with D perhaps TRBD1 or TRBD2 (6 bases each). Germline CDR1 and CDR2: MNHEY and SVGAGI. The V and J ends lost 2 bases and 9 bases respectively, with 11 bases between them. This CDR3 contains 13 residues.

This clonotype was detected a few times. This sequence joins TRBV6-5 and TRBJ2-4; no clear D. V shed 6 bases and J shed 0 bases, with 9 bases lying between them. Germline assignment: CDR1 MNHEY and CDR2 SVGAGI. This CDR3 is 14 amino acids long. Written as DNA, the CDR3 is TGTGCCAGCAGGTACAGTTCAGCCAAAAACATTCAGTACTTC. Its translation: CASRYSSAKNIQYF.

CDR3 in DNA: TGTGCCAGTAGTATAGCCGGGACGTCGTACCTCGAGGAGCAGTTCTTC. The encoded protein is CASSIAGTSYLEEQFF. The genes are TRBV19 and TRBJ2-1; perhaps D is TRBD1 or TRBD2 (5 bases each). Germline V CDR1 and CDR2: LNHDA, SQIVND (reference sequence). V was cut by 1 base and J by 10 bases, with 20 bases left in between. The CDR3 extends over 16 amino acids. Complete variable domain (other parts from reference TRBV19 and TRBJ2-1): DGGITQSPKYLFRKEGQNVTLSCEQNLNHDAMYWYRQDPGQGLRLIYYSQIVNDFQKGDIAEGYSVSREKKESFPLTVTSAQKNPTAFYLCASSIAGTSYLEEQFFGPGTRLTVL.

This clonotype turned up a few times. The rearrangement joins TRBV11-2 to TRBJ1-3; D call uncertain. Trimming took 3 bases from V and 0 from J, leaving 9 bases between them. Per the germline V gene, CDR1 is SGHAT and CDR2 is FQNNGV. The CDR3 is 15 amino acids. The CDR3 protein is CASSFQRDSGNTIYF. The CDR3 DNA sequence: TGTGCCAGCAGCTTCCAGCGAGACTCTGGAAACACCATATATTTT.

This clonotype came up a few times. The chain joins TRBV27 to TRBJ2-7; D gene uncertain. Germline assignment: CDR1 MNHEY and CDR2 SMNVEV (reference sequence). This CDR3 contains 15 residues. Trimming pared 4 bases from V and 0 bases from J, leaving 13 bases between. The CDR3 region is CASSWQTGSSYEQYF. The CDR3 bases are TGTGCCAGCAGTTGGCAAACTGGAAGCTCCTACGAGCAGTACTTC.

A few counts support this clonotype. The V and J genes are TRBV7-6 and TRBJ2-6; D is unresolved. Deletions cut 5 bases from V and 0 bases from J, with 14 bases between. This CDR3 contains 17 residues. CDR1 and CDR2 from the germline V gene are SGHVS and FNYEAQ. CDR3 DNA sequence: TGTGCCAGCAGCCTAGTATCGGTTGGCTCTGGGGCCAACGTCCTGACTTTC. Amino acids: CASSLVSVGSGANVLTF.

The chain has TRBV2 and TRBJ2-2; D is perhaps TRBD1 (5 bases). The V gene lost 2 bases and the J gene lost 1 base, with 8 bases spanning the gap. Germline CDR1 and CDR2: SNHLY and FYNNEI. This CDR3 region has 15 residues. The CDR3 loop is CASSERGKNTGELFF. CDR3 nucleotide sequence: TGTGCCAGCAGTGAAAGGGGCAAGAACACCGGGGAGCTGTTTTTT.